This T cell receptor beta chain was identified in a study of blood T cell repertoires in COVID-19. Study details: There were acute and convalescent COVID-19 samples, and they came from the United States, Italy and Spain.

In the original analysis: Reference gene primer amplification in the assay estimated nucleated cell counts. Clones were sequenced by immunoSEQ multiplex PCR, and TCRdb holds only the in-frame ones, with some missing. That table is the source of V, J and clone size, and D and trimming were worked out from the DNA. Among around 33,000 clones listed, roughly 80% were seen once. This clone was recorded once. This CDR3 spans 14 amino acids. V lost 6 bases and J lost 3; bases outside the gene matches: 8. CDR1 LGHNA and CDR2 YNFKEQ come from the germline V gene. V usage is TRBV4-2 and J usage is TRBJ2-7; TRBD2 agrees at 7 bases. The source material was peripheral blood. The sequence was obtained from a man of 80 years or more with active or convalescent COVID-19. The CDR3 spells CASRHTAGLYEQYF. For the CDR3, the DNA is TGTGCCAGCAGGCATACAGCGGGACTCTACGAGCAGTACTTC.